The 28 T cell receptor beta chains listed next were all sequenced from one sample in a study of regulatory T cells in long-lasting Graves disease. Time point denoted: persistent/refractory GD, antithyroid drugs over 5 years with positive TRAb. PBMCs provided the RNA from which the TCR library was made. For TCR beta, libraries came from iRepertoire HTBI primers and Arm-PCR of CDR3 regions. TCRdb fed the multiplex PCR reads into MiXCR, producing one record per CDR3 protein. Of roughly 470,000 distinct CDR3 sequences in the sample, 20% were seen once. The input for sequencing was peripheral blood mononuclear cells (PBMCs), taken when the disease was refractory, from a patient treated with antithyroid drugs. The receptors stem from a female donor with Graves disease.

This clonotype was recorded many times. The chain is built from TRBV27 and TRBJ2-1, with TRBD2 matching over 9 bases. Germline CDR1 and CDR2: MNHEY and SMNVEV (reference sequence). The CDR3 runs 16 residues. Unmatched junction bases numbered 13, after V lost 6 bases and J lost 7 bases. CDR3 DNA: TGTGCCAGCAGCCGCCGGCGGCTAGCGGGACCAAATGAGCAGTTCTTC. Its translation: CASSRRRLAGPNEQFF.

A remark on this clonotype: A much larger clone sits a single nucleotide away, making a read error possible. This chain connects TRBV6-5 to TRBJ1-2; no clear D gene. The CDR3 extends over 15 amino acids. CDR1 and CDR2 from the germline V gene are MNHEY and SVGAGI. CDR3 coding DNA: TGTGCCAGCAGTTACGAAGTCCCGACTAACTATGACTACACCTTC. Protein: CASSYEVPTNYDYTF.

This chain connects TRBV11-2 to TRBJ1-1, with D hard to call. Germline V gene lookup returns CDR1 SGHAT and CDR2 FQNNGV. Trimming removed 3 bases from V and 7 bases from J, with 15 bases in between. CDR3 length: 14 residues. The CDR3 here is CASSLFGDPDEAFF. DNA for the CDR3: TGTGCCAGCAGCTTGTTCGGAGACCCCGATGAAGCTTTCTTT.

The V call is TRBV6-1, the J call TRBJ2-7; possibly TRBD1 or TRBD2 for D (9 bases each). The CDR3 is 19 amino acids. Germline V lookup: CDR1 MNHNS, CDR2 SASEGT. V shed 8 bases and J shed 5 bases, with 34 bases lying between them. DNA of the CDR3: TGTGCCAGCGGCCGTAGGACAGGGGTGAGCGGCGGGAGGGCCCACGAGCAGTACTTC. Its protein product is CASGRRTGVSGGRAHEQYF.

In nucleotides, the CDR3 is TGCAGCGTTGAAGTTTACGGCAGGACCAACACTGAAGCTTTCTTT. The encoded protein is CSVEVYGRTNTEAFF. This rearrangement joins TRBV29-1 to TRBJ1-1; D unclear. Germline V gene lookup returns CDR1 SQVTM and CDR2 ANQGSEA. This CDR3 has 15 residues. V was clipped by 1 base and J by 2 bases, with 14 bases between them.

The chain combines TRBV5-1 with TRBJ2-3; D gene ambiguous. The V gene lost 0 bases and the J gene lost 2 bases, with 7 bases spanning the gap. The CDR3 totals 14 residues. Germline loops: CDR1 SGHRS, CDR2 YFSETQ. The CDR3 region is CASSLATHTDTQYF. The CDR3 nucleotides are TGCGCCAGCAGCTTGGCCACCCACACAGATACGCAGTATTTT.

CDR3 sequence: CASSRVWGASETQYF. CDR3 sequence (DNA): TGTGCCAGCAGTCGAGTTTGGGGGGCTTCGGAGACCCAGTACTTC. V usage is TRBV28 and J usage is TRBJ2-5; D tentatively fits TRBD1 or TRBD2 (6 bases each). In germline, CDR1 is MDHEN, CDR2 SYDVKM. This CDR3 region has 15 residues. Between the trimmed V and J ends, which lost 5 bases and 5 bases, there was a span of 18 bases.

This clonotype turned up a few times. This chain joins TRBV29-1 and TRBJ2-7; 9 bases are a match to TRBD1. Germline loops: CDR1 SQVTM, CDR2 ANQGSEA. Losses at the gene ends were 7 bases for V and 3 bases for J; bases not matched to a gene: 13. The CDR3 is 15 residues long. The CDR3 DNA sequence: TGCAGCGCCCGCCTAAACAGGGGGCTTGTCTACGAGCAGTACTTC. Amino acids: CSARLNRGLVYEQYF.

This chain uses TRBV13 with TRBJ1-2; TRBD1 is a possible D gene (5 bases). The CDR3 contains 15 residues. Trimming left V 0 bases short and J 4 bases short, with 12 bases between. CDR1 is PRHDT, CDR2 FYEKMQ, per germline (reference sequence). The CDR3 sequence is CASSLGKGLSYGYTF. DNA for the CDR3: TGTGCCAGCAGCTTAGGGAAGGGGCTTAGCTATGGCTACACCTTC. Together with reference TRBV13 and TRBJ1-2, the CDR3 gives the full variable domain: AAGVIQSPRHLIKEKRETATLKCYPIPRHDTVYWYQQGPGQDPQFLISFYEKMQSDKGSIPDRFSAQQFSDYHSELNMSSLELGDSALYFCASSLGKGLSYGYTFGSGTRLTVV.

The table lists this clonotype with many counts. DNA of the CDR3: TGTGCCAGCAGTTACGGCTCTCGGGAGAGCAATCAGCCCCAGCATTTT. Protein product: CASSYGSRESNQPQHF. The rearrangement uses TRBV6-5 and TRBJ1-5; no clear D gene. CDR1 is MNHEY, CDR2 SVGAGI, per germline. Trimming shortened V by 2 bases and J by 1 base, and 12 bases separated the two germline ends. CDR3 length: 16 residues.

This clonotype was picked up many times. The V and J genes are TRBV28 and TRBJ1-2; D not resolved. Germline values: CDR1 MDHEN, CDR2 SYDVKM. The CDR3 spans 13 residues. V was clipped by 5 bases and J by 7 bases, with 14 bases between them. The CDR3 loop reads CASSTLALGGYTF. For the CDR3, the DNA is TGTGCCAGCAGTACCCTAGCCTTGGGTGGCTACACCTTC.

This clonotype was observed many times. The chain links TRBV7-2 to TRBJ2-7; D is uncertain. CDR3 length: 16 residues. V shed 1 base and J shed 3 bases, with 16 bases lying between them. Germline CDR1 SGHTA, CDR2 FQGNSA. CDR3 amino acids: CASSLELDSKFYEQYF. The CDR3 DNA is TGTGCCAGCAGCTTAGAGCTGGATTCGAAGTTCTACGAGCAGTACTTC.

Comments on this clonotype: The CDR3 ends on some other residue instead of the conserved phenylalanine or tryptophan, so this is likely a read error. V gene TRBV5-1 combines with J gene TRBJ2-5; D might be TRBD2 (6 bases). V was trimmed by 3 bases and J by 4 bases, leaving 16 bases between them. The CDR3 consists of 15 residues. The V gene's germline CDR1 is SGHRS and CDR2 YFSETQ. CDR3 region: CASSSVRGLGETQYS. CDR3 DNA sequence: TGCGCCAGCAGCTCCGTCCGGGGGTTAGGAGAGACCCAGTACTCC.

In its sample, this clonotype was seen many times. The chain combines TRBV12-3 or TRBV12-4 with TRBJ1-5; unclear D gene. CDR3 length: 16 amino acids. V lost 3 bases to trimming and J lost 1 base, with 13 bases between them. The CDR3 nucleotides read TGTGCCAGCAGTTTGGGAGCGGGTGGGAGCAATCAGCCCCAGCATTTT. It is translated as CASSLGAGGSNQPQHF.

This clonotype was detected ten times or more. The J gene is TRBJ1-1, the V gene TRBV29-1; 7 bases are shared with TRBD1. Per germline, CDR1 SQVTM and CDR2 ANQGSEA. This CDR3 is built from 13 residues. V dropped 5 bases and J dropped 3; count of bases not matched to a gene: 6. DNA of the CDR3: TGCAGCGTTAGGCAGGGGGAGTACACTGAAGCTTTCTTT. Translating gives CSVRQGEYTEAFF. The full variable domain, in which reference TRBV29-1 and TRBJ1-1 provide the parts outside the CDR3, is SAVISQKPSRDICQRGTSLTIQCQVDSQVTMMFWYRQQPGQSLTLIATANQGSEATYESGFVIDKFPISRPNLTFSTLTVSNMSPEDSSIYLCSVRQGEYTEAFFGQGTRLTVV.

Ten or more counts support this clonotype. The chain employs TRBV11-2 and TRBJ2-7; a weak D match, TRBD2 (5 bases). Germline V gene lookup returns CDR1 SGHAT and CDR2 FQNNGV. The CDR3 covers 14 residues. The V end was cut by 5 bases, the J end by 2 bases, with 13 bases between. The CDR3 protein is CASSPWTSPYEQYF. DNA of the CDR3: TGTGCCAGCAGCCCTTGGACTTCCCCCTACGAGCAGTACTTC.

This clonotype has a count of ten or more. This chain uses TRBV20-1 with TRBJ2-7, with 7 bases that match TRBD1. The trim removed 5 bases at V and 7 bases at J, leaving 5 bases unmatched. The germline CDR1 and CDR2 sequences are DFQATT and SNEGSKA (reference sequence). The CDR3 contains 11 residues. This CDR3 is CSAGYRGEQYF. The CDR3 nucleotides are TGCAGTGCTGGATACAGGGGAGAGCAGTACTTC.

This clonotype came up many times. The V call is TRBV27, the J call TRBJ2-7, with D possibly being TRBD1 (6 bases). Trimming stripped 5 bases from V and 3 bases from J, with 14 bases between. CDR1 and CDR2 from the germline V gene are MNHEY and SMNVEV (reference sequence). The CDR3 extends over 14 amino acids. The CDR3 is CASSETGYNYEQYF. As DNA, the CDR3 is TGTGCCAGCAGTGAAACAGGGTACAACTACGAGCAGTACTTC.

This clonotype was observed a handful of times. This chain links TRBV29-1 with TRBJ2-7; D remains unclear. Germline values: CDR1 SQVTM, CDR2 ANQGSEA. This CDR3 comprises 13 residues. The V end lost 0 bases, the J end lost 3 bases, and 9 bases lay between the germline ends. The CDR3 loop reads CSVEDPWSYEQYF. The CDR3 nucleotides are TGCAGCGTTGAAGATCCGTGGAGCTACGAGCAGTACTTC.

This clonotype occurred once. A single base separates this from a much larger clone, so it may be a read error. Written as DNA, the CDR3 is TGTGCCAGCAGGCGATCCGGGACTACCGCCTACGAGCAGTACTTC. Translated: CASRRSGTTAYEQYF. This chain uses TRBV6-2 or TRBV6-3 with TRBJ2-7; 7 nucleotides match TRBD2. The CDR3 has 15 amino acids. The ends lost 6 bases at V and 2 bases at J; junction bases unmatched: 10. CDR1 is MNHEY and CDR2 is SVGEGT in the germline V gene.

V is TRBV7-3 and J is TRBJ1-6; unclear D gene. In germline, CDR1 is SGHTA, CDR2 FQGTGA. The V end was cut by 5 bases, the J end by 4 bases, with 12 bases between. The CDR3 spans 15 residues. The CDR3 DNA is TGTGCCAGCAGCGGCCCGGGCCTTTATAATTCACCCCTCCACTTT. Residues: CASSGPGLYNSPLHF.

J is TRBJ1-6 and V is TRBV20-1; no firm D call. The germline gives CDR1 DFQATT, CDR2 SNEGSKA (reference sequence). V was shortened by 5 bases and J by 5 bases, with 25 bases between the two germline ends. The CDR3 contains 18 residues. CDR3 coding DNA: TGCAGTGCTCAACCAAAGGGTTGGGCAGTCATACATAATTCACCCCTCCACTTT. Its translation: CSAQPKGWAVIHNSPLHF.

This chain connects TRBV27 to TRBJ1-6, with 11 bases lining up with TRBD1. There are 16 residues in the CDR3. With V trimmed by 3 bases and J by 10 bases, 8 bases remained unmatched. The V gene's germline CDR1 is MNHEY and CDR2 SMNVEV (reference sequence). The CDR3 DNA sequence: TGTGCCAGCAGTTTCTCCAGGACAGGGGGCTTCTCACCCCTCCACTTT. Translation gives CASSFSRTGGFSPLHF.

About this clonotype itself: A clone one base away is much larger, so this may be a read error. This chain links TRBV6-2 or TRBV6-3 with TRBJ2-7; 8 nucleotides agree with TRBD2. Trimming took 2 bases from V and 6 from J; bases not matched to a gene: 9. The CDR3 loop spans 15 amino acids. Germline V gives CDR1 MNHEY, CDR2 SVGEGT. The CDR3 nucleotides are TGTGCCAGCAGTTACCCGGATAGCGGGATCTCCGAGCAGTACTTC. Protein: CASSYPDSGISEQYF.

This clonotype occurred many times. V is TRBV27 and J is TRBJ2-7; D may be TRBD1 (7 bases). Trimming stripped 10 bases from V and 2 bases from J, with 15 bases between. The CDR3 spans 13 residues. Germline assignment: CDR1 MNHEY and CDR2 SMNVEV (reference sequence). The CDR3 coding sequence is TGTGCCATTAGGAGGGACAGCCCCTACGAGCAGTACTTC. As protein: CAIRRDSPYEQYF.

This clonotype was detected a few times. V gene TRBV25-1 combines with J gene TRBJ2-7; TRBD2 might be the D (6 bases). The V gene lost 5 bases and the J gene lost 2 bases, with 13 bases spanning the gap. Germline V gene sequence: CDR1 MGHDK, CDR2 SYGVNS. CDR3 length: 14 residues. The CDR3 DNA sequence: TGTGCCAGCAGTCGCGGGACGGGCACCTACGAGCAGTACTTC. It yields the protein CASSRGTGTYEQYF.

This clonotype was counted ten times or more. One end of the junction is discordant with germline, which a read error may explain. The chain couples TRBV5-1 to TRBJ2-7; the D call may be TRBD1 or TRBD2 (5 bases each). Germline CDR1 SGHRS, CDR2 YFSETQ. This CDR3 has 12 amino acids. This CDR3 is CASSLEGYEQYF. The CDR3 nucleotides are TGTGCCAGCAGCTTAGAGGGGTACGAGCAGTACTTC.

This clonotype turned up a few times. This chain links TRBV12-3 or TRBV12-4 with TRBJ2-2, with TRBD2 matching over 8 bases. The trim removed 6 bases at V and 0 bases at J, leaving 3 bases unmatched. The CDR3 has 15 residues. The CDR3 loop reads CASSHSGANTGELFF. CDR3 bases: TGTGCCAGCAGCCATAGCGGGGCGAACACCGGGGAGCTGTTTTTT.